This T cell receptor beta chain was captured by sequencing in a study of blood T cell repertoires in COVID-19. Study-level background: In each case, the material was cDNA or gDNA derived from T cells, B-cell-depleted T cells, or PBMCs.

CDR3 length: 13 residues. The junction had 2 bases not matched to a gene; V was cut back by 4 bases and J by 3 bases. CDR1 ENHRY and CDR2 SYGVKD come from the germline V gene. Original methodology: Reference gene primer amplification yielded estimated nucleated cell counts. Measured with immunoSEQ multiplex PCR; TCRdb has only the in-frame clones, and not every one. That table gives V, J and clone size, and the DNA gave D and trimming. Seen here are 60,000 or so clones, about 80% observed once, and the top ten hold less than 4.5%. This sequence was found in a man aged 55 to 70 with acute or convalescent COVID-19. The chain recombines TRBV10-3 with TRBJ1-2; 7 bases are a match to TRBD1. The material sequenced was peripheral blood. CDR3 sequence (DNA): TGTGCCATCAGTGGCGGGACAGACTATGGCTACACCTTC. Translating it yields CAISGGTDYGYTF.